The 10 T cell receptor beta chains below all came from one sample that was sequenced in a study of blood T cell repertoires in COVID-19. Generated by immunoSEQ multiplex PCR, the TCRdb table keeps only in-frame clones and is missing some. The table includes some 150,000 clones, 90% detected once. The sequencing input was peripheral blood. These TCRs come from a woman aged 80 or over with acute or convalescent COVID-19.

The CDR3 protein is CASSLDRTGEGQYF. Written as DNA, the CDR3 is TGTGCCAGCAGCCTAGATAGGACAGGGGAAGGGCAGTACTTC. This chain links TRBV7-2 with TRBJ2-7, with 9 bases aligning to TRBD1. The CDR3 sequence is 14 residues long. Germline V lookup: CDR1 SGHTA, CDR2 FQGNSA. Trimming removed 5 bases from V and 9 bases from J; junction bases left unmatched: 11. Based on the CDR3 plus reference TRBV7-2 and TRBJ2-7, the full variable domain is GAGVSQSPSNKVTEKGKDVELRCDPISGHTALYWYRQSLGQGLEFLIYFQGNSAPDKSGLPSDRFSAERTGGSVSTLTIQRTQQEDSAVYLCASSLDRTGEGQYFGPGTRLTVT.

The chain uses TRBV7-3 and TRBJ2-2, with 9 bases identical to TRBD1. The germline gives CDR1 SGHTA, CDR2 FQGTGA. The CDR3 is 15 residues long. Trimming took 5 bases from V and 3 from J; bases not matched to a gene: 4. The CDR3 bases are TGTGCCAGCAGCCCCGGACAGGGGCACACCGGGGAGCTGTTTTTT. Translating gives CASSPGQGHTGELFF. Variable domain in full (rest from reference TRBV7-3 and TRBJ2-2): GAGVSQTPSNKVTEKGKYVELRCDPISGHTALYWYRQSLGQGPEFLIYFQGTGAADDSGLPNDRFFAVRPEGSVSTLKIQRTERGDSAVYLCASSPGQGHTGELFFGEGSRLTVL.

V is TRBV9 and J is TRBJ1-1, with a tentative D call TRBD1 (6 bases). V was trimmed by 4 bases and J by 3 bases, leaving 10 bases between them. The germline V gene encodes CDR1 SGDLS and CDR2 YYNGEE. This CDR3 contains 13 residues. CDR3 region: CASSLSGDTEAFF. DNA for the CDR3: TGTGCCAGCAGCCTCTCAGGGGACACTGAAGCTTTCTTT.

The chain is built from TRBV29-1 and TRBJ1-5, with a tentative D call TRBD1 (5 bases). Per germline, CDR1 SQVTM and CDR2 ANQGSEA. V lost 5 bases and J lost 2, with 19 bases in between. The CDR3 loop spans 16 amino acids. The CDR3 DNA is TGCAGCGTTCTACAATGGGGCAGGGTGGGCAATCAGCCCCAGCATTTT. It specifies CSVLQWGRVGNQPQHF.

CDR3 residues: CASSRSQGSVGYTF. CDR3 coding DNA: TGTGCCAGCAGCCGATCCCAGGGATCAGTTGGCTACACCTTC. The chain is built from TRBV3-1 (or the pseudogene TRBV3-2) and TRBJ1-2, with a tentative D call TRBD1 (5 bases). V shed 4 bases and J shed 7 bases, with 16 bases lying between them. CDR3 length equals 14 residues. Germline V gene lookup returns CDR1 LGHDT and CDR2 YNNKEL (reference sequence).

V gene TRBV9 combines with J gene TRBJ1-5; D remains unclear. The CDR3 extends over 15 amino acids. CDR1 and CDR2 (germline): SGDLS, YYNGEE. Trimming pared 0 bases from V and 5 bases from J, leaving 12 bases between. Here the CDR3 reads CASSVEAGSHQPQHF. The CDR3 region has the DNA TGTGCCAGCAGCGTAGAAGCAGGTAGTCATCAGCCCCAGCATTTT.

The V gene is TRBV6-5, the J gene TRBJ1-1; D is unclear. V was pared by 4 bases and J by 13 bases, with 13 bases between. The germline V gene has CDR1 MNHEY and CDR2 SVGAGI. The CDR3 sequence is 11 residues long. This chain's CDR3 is CASSSKRRVFF. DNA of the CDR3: TGTGCCAGCAGTTCCAAAAGGAGGGTTTTCTTT.

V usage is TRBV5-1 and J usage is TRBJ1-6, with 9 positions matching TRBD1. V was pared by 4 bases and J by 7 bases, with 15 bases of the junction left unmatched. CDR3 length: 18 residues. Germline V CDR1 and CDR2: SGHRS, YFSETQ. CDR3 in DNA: TGCGCCAGCAGCCTGACTCCGGGACAGGGCCGGGAGAATTCACCCCTCCACTTT. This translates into CASSLTPGQGRENSPLHF. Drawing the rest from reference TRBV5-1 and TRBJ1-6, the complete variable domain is KAGVTQTPRYLIKTRGQQVTLSCSPISGHRSVSWYQQTPGQGLQFLFEYFSETQRNKGNFPGRFSGRQFSNSRSEMNVSTLELGDSALYLCASSLTPGQGRENSPLHFGNGTRLTVT.

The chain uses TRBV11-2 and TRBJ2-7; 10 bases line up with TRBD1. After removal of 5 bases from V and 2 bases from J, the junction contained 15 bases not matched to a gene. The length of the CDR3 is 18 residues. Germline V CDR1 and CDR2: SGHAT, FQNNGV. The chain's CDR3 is CASSTNGLDRGAAYEQYF. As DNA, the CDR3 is TGTGCCAGCAGCACTAACGGGCTGGACAGGGGGGCCGCCTACGAGCAGTACTTC.

The CDR3 nucleotides read TGTGCCAGCAGTCCCCAAGGGGTTGAGCAGTACTTC. Protein sequence: CASSPQGVEQYF. The chain uses TRBV6-5 and TRBJ2-7, with D possibly TRBD1 on 5 matching bases. Germline V gene lookup returns CDR1 MNHEY and CDR2 SVGAGI. V lost 5 bases and J 7 bases, leaving 12 bases between the germline ends. The CDR3 is 12 amino acids.